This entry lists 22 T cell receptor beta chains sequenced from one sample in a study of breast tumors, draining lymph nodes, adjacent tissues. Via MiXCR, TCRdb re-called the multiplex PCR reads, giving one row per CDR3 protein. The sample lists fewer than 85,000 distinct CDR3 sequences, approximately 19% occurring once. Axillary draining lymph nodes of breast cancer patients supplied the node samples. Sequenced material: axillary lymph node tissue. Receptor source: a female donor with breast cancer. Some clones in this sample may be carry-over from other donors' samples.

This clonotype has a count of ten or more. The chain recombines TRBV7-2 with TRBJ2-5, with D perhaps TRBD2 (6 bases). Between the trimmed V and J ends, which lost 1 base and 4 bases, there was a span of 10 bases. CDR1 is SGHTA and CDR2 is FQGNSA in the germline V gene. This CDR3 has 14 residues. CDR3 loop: CASSLVASVETQYF. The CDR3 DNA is TGTGCCAGCAGCTTAGTGGCTAGCGTAGAGACCCAGTACTTC.

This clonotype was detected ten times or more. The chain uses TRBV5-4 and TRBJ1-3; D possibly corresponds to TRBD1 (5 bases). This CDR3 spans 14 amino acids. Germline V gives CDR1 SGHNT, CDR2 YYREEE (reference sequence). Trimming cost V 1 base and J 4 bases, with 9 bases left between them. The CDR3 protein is CASSLQGYGNTIYF. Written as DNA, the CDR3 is TGTGCCAGCAGCTTGCAGGGTTACGGAAACACCATATATTTT.

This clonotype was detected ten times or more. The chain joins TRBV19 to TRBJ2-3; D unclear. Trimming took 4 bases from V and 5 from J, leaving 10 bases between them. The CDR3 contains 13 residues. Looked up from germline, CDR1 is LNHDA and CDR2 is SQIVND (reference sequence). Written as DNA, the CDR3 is TGTGCCAGTAGTAAAGGGTTAAGAGATACGCAGTATTTT. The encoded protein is CASSKGLRDTQYF.

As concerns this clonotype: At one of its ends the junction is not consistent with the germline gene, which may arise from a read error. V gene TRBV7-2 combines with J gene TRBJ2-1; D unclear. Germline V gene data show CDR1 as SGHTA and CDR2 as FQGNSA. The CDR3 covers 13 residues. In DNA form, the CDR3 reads TGCGCCAGCAGCCAGAAGACGAGGAATGAGCAGTTCTTC. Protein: CASSQKTRNEQFF.

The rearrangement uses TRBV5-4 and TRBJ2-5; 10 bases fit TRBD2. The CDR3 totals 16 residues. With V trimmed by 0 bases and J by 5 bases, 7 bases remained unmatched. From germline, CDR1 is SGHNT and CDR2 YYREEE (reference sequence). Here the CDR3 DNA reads TGTGCCAGCAGCTTGGATCCAGCGGGAGGGCTGGAGACCCAGTACTTC. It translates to CASSLDPAGGLETQYF.

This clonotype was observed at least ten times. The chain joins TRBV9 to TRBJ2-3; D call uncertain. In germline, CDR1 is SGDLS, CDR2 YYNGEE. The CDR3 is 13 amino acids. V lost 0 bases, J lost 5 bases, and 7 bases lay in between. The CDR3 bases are TGTGCCAGCAGCGTAGGGTGGGGAGATACGCAGTATTTT. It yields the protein CASSVGWGDTQYF.

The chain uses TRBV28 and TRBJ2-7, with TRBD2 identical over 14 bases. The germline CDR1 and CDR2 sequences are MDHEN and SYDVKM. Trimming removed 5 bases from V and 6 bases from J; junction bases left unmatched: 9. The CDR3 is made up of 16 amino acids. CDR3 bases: TGTGCCAGCAGTCCCCCGGGACTAGCGGGAGTAGGCGAGCAGTACTTC. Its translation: CASSPPGLAGVGEQYF.

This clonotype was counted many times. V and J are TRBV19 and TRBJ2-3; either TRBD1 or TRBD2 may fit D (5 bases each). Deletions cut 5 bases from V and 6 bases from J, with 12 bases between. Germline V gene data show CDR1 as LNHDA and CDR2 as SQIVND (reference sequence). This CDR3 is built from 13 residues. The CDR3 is CASSSPRGDTQYF. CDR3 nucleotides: TGTGCCAGTAGTTCCCCCCGGGGCGATACGCAGTATTTT.

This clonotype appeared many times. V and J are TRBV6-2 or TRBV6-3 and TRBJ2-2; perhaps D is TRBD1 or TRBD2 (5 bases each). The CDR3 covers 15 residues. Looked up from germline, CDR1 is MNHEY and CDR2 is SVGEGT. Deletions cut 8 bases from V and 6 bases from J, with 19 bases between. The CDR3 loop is CASRLGESRSGELFF. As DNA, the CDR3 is TGTGCCAGCCGACTGGGGGAGTCGAGGTCCGGGGAGCTGTTTTTT.

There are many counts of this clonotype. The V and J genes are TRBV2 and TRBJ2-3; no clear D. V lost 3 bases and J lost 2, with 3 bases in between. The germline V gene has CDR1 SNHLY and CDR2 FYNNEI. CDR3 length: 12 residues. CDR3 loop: CASSDHTDTQYF. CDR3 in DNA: TGTGCCAGCAGTGATCACACAGATACGCAGTATTTT.

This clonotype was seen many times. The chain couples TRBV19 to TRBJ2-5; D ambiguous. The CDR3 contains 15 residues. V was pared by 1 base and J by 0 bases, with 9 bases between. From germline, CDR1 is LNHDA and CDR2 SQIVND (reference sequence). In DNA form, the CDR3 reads TGTGCCAGTAGTATAGCCCAGATTGACCAAGAGACCCAGTACTTC. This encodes CASSIAQIDQETQYF.

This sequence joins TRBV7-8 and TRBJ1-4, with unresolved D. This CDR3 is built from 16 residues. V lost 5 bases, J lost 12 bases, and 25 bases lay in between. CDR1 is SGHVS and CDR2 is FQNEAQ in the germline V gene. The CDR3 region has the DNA TGTGCCAGCAGCCCGAAAACCTCCCGGGTAGATGGGGAACTGTTTTTT. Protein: CASSPKTSRVDGELFF.

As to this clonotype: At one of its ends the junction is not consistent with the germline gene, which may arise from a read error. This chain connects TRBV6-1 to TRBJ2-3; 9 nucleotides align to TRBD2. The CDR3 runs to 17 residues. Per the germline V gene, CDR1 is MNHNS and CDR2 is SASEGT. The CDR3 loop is CVSSETLAGLSADTQYF. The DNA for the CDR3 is TGTGTCAGCAGTGAAACGCTAGCGGGACTTAGCGCAGATACGCAGTATTTT.

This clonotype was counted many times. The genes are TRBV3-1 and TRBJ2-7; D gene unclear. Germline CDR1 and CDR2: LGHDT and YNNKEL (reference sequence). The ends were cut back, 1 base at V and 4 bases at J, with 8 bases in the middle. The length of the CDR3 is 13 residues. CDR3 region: CASSQGTKYEQYF. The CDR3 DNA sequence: TGTGCCAGCAGCCAAGGGACGAAATACGAGCAGTACTTC.

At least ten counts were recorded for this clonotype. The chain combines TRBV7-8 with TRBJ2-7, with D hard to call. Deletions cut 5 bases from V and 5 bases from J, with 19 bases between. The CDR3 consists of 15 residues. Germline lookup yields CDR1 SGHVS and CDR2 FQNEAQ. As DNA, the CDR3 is TGTGCCAGCAGCCCCCTGACTTTCCGAGGCGACGAGCAGTACTTC. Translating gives CASSPLTFRGDEQYF.

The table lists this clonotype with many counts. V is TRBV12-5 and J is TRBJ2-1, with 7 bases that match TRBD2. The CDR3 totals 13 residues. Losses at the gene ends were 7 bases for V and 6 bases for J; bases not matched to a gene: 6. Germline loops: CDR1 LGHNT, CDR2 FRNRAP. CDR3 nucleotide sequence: TGTGCTAGTGCCCTCCGGGGGGTCAATGAGCAGTTCTTC. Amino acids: CASALRGVNEQFF.

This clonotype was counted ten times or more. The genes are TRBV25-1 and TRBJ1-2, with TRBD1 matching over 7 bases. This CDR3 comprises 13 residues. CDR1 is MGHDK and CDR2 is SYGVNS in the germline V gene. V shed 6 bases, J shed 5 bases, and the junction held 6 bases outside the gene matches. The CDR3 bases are TGTGCCAGCAGGGACAGGAATGAGTATGGCTACACCTTC. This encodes CASRDRNEYGYTF.

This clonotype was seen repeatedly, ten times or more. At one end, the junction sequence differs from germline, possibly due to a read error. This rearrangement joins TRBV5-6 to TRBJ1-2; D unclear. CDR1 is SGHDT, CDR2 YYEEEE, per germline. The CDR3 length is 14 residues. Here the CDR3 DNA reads TGTGCCAGCAGCTCACCCCTATATAGGGCTTCCCTCTACTTC. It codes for CASSSPLYRASLYF.

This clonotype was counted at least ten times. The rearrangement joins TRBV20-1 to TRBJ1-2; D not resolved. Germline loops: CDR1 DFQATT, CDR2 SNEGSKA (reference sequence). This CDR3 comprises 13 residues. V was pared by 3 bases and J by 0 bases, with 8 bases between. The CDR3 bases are TGCAGTGCTAGTGGCAGGCCTAACTATGGCTACACCTTC. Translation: CSASGRPNYGYTF.

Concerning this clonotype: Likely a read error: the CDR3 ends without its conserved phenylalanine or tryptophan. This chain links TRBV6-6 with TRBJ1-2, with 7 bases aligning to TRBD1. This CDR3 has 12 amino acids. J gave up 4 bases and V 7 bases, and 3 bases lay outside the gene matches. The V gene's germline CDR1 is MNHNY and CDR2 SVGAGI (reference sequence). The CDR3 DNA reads TGTGCCAGCACCAGGGACAGCTATGGCTACACCCTC. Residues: CASTRDSYGYTL.

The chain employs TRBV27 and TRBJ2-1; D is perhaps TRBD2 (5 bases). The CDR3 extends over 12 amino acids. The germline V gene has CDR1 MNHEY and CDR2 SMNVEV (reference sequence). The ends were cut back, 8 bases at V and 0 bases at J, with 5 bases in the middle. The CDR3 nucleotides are TGTGCCAGCGGACTCTCCTACAATGAGCAGTTCTTC. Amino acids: CASGLSYNEQFF.

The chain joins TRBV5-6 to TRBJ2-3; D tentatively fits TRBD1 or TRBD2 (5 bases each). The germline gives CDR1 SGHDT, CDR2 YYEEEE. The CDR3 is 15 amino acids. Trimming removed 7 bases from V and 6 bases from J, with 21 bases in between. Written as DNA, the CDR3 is TGTGCCAGCGGTCGCGCCGGGGCCCGAGGGGATACGCAGTATTTT. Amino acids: CASGRAGARGDTQYF.